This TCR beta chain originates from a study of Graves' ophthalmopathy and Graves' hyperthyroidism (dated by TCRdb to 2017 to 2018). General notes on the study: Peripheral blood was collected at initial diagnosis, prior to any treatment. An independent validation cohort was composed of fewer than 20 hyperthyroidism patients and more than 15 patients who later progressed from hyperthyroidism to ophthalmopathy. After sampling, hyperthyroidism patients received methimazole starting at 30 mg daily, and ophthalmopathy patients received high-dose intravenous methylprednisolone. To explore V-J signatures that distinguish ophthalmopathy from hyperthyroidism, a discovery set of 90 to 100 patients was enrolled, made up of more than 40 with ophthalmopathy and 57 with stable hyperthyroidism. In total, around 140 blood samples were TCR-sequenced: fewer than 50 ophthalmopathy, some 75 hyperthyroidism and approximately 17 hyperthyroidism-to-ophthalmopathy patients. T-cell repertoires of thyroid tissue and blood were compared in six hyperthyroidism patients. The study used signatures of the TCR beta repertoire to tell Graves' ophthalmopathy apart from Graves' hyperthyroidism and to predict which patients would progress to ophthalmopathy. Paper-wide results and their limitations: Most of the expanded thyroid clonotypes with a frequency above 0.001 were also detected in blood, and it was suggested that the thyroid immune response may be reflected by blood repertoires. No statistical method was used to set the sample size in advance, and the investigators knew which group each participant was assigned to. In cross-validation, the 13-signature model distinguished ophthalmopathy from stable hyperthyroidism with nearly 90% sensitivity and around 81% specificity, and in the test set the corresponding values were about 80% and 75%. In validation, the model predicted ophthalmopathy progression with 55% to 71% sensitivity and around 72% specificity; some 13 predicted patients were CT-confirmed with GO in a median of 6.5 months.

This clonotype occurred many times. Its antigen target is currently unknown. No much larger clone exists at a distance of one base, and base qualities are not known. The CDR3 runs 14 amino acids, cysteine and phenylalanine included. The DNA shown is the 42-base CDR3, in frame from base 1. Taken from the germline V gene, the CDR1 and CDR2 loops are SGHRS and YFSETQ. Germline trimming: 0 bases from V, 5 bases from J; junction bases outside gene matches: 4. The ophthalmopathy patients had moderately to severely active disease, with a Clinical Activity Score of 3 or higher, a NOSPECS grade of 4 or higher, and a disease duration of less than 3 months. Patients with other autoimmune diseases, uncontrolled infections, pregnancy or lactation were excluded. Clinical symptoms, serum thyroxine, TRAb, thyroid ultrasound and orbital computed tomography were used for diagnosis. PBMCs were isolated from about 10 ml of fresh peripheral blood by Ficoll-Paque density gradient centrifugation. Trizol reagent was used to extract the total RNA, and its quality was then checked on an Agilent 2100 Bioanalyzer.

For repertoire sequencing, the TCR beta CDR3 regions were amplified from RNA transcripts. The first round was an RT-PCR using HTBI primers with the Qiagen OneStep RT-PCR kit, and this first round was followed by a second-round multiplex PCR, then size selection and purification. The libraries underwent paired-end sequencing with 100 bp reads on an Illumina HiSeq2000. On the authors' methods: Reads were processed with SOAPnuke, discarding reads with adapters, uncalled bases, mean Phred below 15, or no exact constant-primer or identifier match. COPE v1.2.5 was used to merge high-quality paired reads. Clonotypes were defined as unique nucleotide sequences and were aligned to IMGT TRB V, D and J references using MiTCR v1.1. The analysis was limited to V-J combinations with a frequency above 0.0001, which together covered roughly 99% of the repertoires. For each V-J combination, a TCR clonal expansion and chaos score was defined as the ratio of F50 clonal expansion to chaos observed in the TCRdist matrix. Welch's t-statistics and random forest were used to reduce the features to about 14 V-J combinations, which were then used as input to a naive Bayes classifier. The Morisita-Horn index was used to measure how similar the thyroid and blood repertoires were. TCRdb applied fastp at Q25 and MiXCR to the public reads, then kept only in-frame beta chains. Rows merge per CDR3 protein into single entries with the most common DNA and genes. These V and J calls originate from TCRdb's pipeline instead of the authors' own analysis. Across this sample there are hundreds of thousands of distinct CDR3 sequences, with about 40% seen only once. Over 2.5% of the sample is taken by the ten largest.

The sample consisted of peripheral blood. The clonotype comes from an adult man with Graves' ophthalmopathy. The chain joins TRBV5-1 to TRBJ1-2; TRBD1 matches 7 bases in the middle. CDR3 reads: CASSLDGTAYGYTF. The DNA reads TGCGCCAGCAGCTTGGACGGGACAGCATATGGCTACACCTTC. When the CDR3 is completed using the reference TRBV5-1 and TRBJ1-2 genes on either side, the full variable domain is KAGVTQTPRYLIKTRGQQVTLSCSPISGHRSVSWYQQTPGQGLQFLFEYFSETQRNKGNFPGRFSGRQFSNSRSEMNVSTLELGDSALYLCASSLDGTAYGYTFGSGTRLTVV.